This T cell receptor beta chain was sequenced during a study of CD8 T cells in Susac syndrome. The authors reverse transcribed about 0.5 to 1 ug RNA with random hexamers. The amplification used immunoSEQ multiplex PCR on TCR beta CDR3; it spanned 54 Vbeta and 13 Jbeta. Using its own MiXCR run on the immunoSEQ multiplex PCR reads, TCRdb lists one record per CDR3 protein. The sample yields a few hundred thousand distinct CDR3 sequences, approximately 85% seen once. CD8+ and CD4+ T cells circulating in blood were sequenced for TCR beta. Stable or active relapsing-remitting multiple sclerosis, untreated and meeting revised McDonald criteria, defined the controls. TEMRA cells were FACS-enriched, with CD8+ and CD4+ T cells isolated negatively. The CDR3 has 16 amino acids. Per germline, CDR1 SGHAT and CDR2 FQNNGV. With V trimmed by 0 bases and J by 9 bases, 10 bases remained unmatched.

The rearrangement joins TRBV11-2 to TRBJ2-1; 8 nucleotides match TRBD2. This sequence was found in a human donor with multiple sclerosis. The specimen sequenced was CD8+ T cells from PBMCs. CDR3 DNA: TGTGCCAGCAGCTTAGAGCGGGAGGTTTTTTTTGCTGAGCAGTTCTTC. Its protein product is CASSLEREVFFAEQFF.